This TCR beta chain was recorded in a study of T cell responses to AZD1222 COVID-19 vaccine. Study-level findings and limits: Distributed over spike, vaccine-associated CD4 TCRs predominated at 160-218 and 743-854. Donors in the cohort were predominantly white British and more often female, and clonal diversity was possibly underestimated. Repertoire sampling happened only post peak T cell response. Spike-specific TCR depth and breadth grew after two AZD1222 doses.

Turning to this clone: What it binds is not known.

The table came from immunoSEQ multiplex PCR; TCRdb's copy has only in-frame clones and leaves some out. The sample holds about 110,000 clones, around 90% seen once. With 6 bases removed from V and 2 bases from J, the gap between germline ends came to 15 bases. CDR3 size: 15 residues. Germline loops: CDR1 LNHDA, CDR2 SQIVND (reference sequence). The source material was peripheral blood, sampled on day 0 of AZD1222 vaccination. The J gene is TRBJ2-3, the V gene TRBV19, with D possibly matching TRBD2 (6 bases). This TCR came from an adult in good health. The CDR3 protein is CASRFRDWDTDTQYF. Here the CDR3 DNA reads TGTGCCAGTAGATTCCGGGACTGGGACACAGATACGCAGTATTTT.